These 17 T cell receptor beta chains were sequenced from one sample in a study of cytomegalovirus exposure and HLA in healthy donors (TCRdb year 2017). The method behind the library was the immunoSEQ multiplex PCR assay. For the multiplex PCR, a mixture combining 60 forward primers for TCR Vbeta segments and 13 reverse primers for TCR Jbeta segments was used. The clones in this table, taken by TCRdb from immuneACCESS, are in-frame only. Not every clone is retained; where verified, under half of the shortfall comes from an unresolved V gene, and the cause of the rest is unknown. The sample table records more than 140,000 clones; 82% of these occur just once. The top ten clonotypes cover roughly 3.2% of the sample. The sample comprised PBMCs. All receptors derive from a man aged 18-30 years in good health and CMV-seropositive.

In this sample, this clone turned up a few times. The rearrangement links TRBV6-1 to TRBJ1-1; D remains unclear. The CDR3 length is 13 residues. Germline CDR1 reads MNHNS; CDR2 reads SASEGT. Trimming removed 5 bases at V and 3 bases at J, with 10 bases between. The CDR3 is CASSLAEDTEAFF. The DNA for the CDR3 is TGTGCCAGCAGTCTGGCTGAGGACACTGAAGCTTTCTTT.

This sequence joins TRBV28 and TRBJ2-7, with 8 positions matching TRBD1. Germline lookup yields CDR1 MDHEN and CDR2 SYDVKM. The J segment lost 2 bases and the V segment lost 3 bases, leaving 6 bases of the junction unmatched. The CDR3 is made up of 15 amino acids. CDR3 in amino acids: CASSFKNRGTYEQYF. CDR3 in DNA: TGTGCCAGCAGTTTTAAGAACAGGGGGACCTACGAGCAGTACTTC.

This clone was picked up a small number of times. The genes are TRBV6-6 and TRBJ1-3; the D is unclear. Deletions cut 2 bases from V and 2 bases from J, with 13 bases between. The CDR3 extends over 16 amino acids. CDR1 and CDR2 from the germline V gene are MNHNY and SVGAGI (reference sequence). Written as DNA, the CDR3 is TGTGCCAGCAGTTACGACGACATCGGGGCTGGAAACACCATATATTTT. Residues: CASSYDDIGAGNTIYF.

The J gene is TRBJ1-4, the V gene TRBV5-1, with D perhaps TRBD1 (5 bases). The CDR3 length is 16 residues. V gave up 2 bases and J gave up 7 bases, with 18 bases separating them. Germline CDR1 is SGHRS and CDR2 is YFSETQ. The CDR3 DNA sequence: TGCGCCAGCAGCTTCCCCGAGACAGCAGCCTTTGAAAAACTGTTTTTT. Protein sequence: CASSFPETAAFEKLFF.

This chain uses TRBV13 with TRBJ1-3; 7 bases are shared with TRBD1. The CDR3 has 16 amino acids. Trimming took 5 bases from V and 0 from J; bases not matched to a gene: 7. In germline, CDR1 is PRHDT, CDR2 FYEKMQ (reference sequence). In nucleotides, the CDR3 is TGTGCCAGCAGCCACGGACAGGTATACTCTGGAAACACCATATATTTT. Translating it yields CASSHGQVYSGNTIYF.

The chain has TRBV5-1 and TRBJ2-2, with TRBD1 identical over 7 bases. This CDR3 spans 15 amino acids. From germline, CDR1 is SGHRS and CDR2 YFSETQ. V trimming: 4 bases; J trimming: 6 bases; junction bases outside the gene matches: 9. This CDR3 reads CASSTLQGPAGELFF. CDR3 in DNA: TGCGCCAGCAGCACTTTACAGGGGCCCGCCGGGGAGCTGTTTTTT. The full variable domain, its missing parts supplied by reference TRBV5-1 and TRBJ2-2, is KAGVTQTPRYLIKTRGQQVTLSCSPISGHRSVSWYQQTPGQGLQFLFEYFSETQRNKGNFPGRFSGRQFSNSRSEMNVSTLELGDSALYLCASSTLQGPAGELFFGEGSRLTVL.

The chain carries TRBV6-5 and TRBJ2-2; possibly TRBD2 for D (6 bases). V lost 6 bases, J lost 0 bases, and 11 bases lay in between. CDR3 length equals 15 residues. Germline V gene lookup returns CDR1 MNHEY and CDR2 SVGAGI. CDR3 coding DNA: TGTGCCAGCAGACCCTGGACTACGAACACCGGGGAGCTGTTTTTT. Protein product: CASRPWTTNTGELFF.

The V and J genes are TRBV14 and TRBJ1-1; unclear D gene. There are 13 residues in the CDR3. V was clipped by 2 bases and J by 8 bases, with 12 bases between them. CDR1 and CDR2 from the germline V gene are SGHDN and FVKESK. The CDR3 DNA is TGTGCCAGCAGCCAAACCGGTCTTATGGAAGCTTTCTTT. It is translated as CASSQTGLMEAFF.

This chain joins TRBV5-1 and TRBJ1-2; 9 nucleotides agree with TRBD1. J gave up 5 bases and V 1 base, and 3 bases lay outside the gene matches. This CDR3 is 14 amino acids long. Germline V gene sequence: CDR1 SGHRS, CDR2 YFSETQ. As DNA, the CDR3 is TGCGCCAGCAGCTTGCCCGGGACAGGGTATGGCTACACCTTC. Its protein product is CASSLPGTGYGYTF.

V is TRBV30 and J is TRBJ2-3; D unclear. V lost 0 bases and J lost 9, with 16 bases in between. Germline V gives CDR1 GTSNPN, CDR2 SVGIG (reference sequence). The CDR3 contains 14 residues. CDR3 coding DNA: TGTGCCTGGAGTGTAAGAGGAGCCCGTGGGACGCAGTATTTT. It encodes CAWSVRGARGTQYF.

This chain connects TRBV6-4 to TRBJ1-5; D may be TRBD1 (5 bases). Germline assignment: CDR1 MRHNA and CDR2 SNTAGT. V was trimmed by 2 bases and J by 1 base, leaving 9 bases between them. This CDR3 is 15 amino acids long. Written as DNA, the CDR3 is TGTGCCAGCAGTGACGGACAATCGAGCAATCAGCCCCAGCATTTT. Its protein product is CASSDGQSSNQPQHF.

The gene calls are TRBV19 and TRBJ1-1; 9 nucleotides match TRBD1. The V and J ends lost 5 bases and 7 bases, in that order; junction bases with no gene match: 8. Looked up from germline, CDR1 is LNHDA and CDR2 is SQIVND (reference sequence). The CDR3 extends over 14 amino acids. The CDR3 coding sequence is TGTGCCAGTAGTGTACAGGGGGCCCACAATGAAGCTTTCTTT. Its translation is CASSVQGAHNEAFF.

The genes are TRBV28 and TRBJ2-2; TRBD2 agrees at 8 bases. The CDR3 extends over 13 amino acids. Germline-derived CDR1 and CDR2 are MDHEN and SYDVKM. Trimming cost V 5 bases and J 7 bases; bases outside gene matches: 3. The DNA of the CDR3 is TGTGCCAGCAGTCAGGGACTAGTCGGGGAGCTGTTTTTT. Translated, it gives CASSQGLVGELFF.

V gene TRBV27 combines with J gene TRBJ2-3, with D possibly being TRBD2 (5 bases). The length of the CDR3 is 13 residues. The ends were cut back, 5 bases at V and 4 bases at J, with 10 bases in the middle. Germline CDR1 is MNHEY and CDR2 is SMNVEV (reference sequence). This CDR3 is CASSIGVSDTQYF. As DNA, the CDR3 is TGTGCCAGCAGTATCGGGGTCTCAGATACGCAGTATTTT.

The table lists this clone with a count of one. J is TRBJ1-5 and V is TRBV7-6; tentative D call: TRBD1 (5 bases). This CDR3 has 17 residues. CDR1 is SGHVS, CDR2 FNYEAQ, per germline. Trimming shortened V by 6 bases and J by 5 bases, and 23 bases separated the two germline ends. The CDR3 is CASSLDRPGGGYQPQHF. In nucleotides, the CDR3 is TGTGCCAGCAGTCTCGACCGGCCGGGGGGAGGGTATCAGCCCCAGCATTTT.

This clone was seen once. The chain combines TRBV28 with TRBJ2-2; TRBD2 is a possible D gene (6 bases). Germline loops: CDR1 MDHEN, CDR2 SYDVKM. The CDR3 spans 14 residues. Trimming left V 7 bases short and J 5 bases short, with 14 bases between. The CDR3 protein is CASTITSLTGELFF. The CDR3, as DNA: TGTGCCAGCACCATTACTAGCTTAACCGGGGAGCTGTTTTTT.

This rearrangement joins TRBV6-6 to TRBJ1-3; 7 positions match TRBD1. The germline V gene has CDR1 MNHNY and CDR2 SVGAGI (reference sequence). Trimming cost V 5 bases and J 4 bases; bases outside gene matches: 8. The CDR3 runs 15 residues. CDR3 amino acids: CASSHQRDRGNTIYF. The CDR3 DNA follows: TGTGCCAGCAGTCATCAACGGGACAGAGGAAACACCATATATTTT.